The next 17 T cell receptor beta chains were all read from a single sample in a study of blood T cell repertoires in COVID-19. Produced via immunoSEQ multiplex PCR; TCRdb's table is partial and in-frame only. The sample contains nearly 55,000 clones, over 70% of which appear only once. The sequenced material came from peripheral blood. The receptors here all came from a human donor with active or convalescent COVID-19. The donor label of this sample is uncertain.

J is TRBJ2-1 and V is TRBV7-9, with no clear D. Germline loops: CDR1 SEHNR, CDR2 FQNEAQ (reference sequence). This CDR3 contains 15 residues. V lost 4 bases, J lost 0 bases, and 10 bases lay in between. CDR3 in amino acids: CASSSILSSYNEQFF. The CDR3 coding sequence is TGTGCCAGCAGCTCGATCCTAAGCTCCTACAATGAGCAGTTCTTC.

CDR3 DNA: TGTGCCAGCAGCCAATTTTTGGGACAGGGGACTCACGAGCAGTACTTC. This encodes CASSQFLGQGTHEQYF. The chain has TRBV3-1 (or the pseudogene TRBV3-2) and TRBJ2-7, with 10 nucleotides matching TRBD1. The CDR3 length is 16 residues. Germline V gene sequence: CDR1 LGHDT, CDR2 YNNKEL (reference sequence). V was pared by 2 bases and J by 5 bases, with 9 bases of the junction left unmatched.

The rearrangement uses TRBV12-3 or TRBV12-4 and TRBJ1-2; the match to TRBD1 covers 7 bases. The CDR3 length is 13 residues. V trimming: 3 bases; J trimming: 6 bases; junction bases outside the gene matches: 4. CDR3 sequence reads: CASSLLTGDGYTF. DNA for the CDR3: TGTGCCAGCAGTTTGTTAACAGGGGATGGCTACACCTTC.

This rearrangement joins TRBV29-1 to TRBJ1-5, with D possibly matching TRBD1 (6 bases). CDR1 and CDR2 (germline): SQVTM, ANQGSEA. Deletions cut 4 bases from V and 0 bases from J, with 10 bases between. The CDR3 totals 14 residues. The CDR3 sequence is CSVVWDNSNQPQHF. In DNA form, the CDR3 reads TGCAGCGTTGTATGGGACAATAGCAATCAGCCCCAGCATTTT.

This clone was recorded once. The chain is built from TRBV28 and TRBJ1-5; TRBD1 is a possible D gene (5 bases). Germline V gene sequence: CDR1 MDHEN, CDR2 SYDVKM. V was trimmed by 6 bases and J by 5 bases, leaving 14 bases between them. This CDR3 has 14 residues. Here the CDR3 reads CASRSGGDDQPQHF. The CDR3, as DNA: TGTGCCAGCAGATCGGGGGGGGATGATCAGCCCCAGCATTTT. Full variable domain (missing parts from reference TRBV28 and TRBJ1-5): DVKVTQSSRYLVKRTGEKVFLECVQDMDHENMFWYRQDPGLGLRLIYFSYDVKMKEKGDIPEGYSVSREKKERFSLILESASTNQTSMYLCASRSGGDDQPQHFGDGTRLSIL.

The rearrangement joins TRBV28 to TRBJ2-1; 9 nucleotides line up with TRBD1. The CDR3 has 13 residues. Losses at the gene ends were 10 bases for V and 10 bases for J; bases not matched to a gene: 11. CDR1 is MDHEN, CDR2 SYDVKM, per germline. Here the CDR3 reads CAIPQGQGDEQFF. DNA for the CDR3: TGTGCCATTCCCCAGGGACAGGGCGACGAGCAGTTCTTC.

The chain is built from TRBV27 and TRBJ1-5; tentatively, D is TRBD1 (6 bases). Germline V lookup: CDR1 MNHEY, CDR2 SMNVEV (reference sequence). The CDR3 runs to 13 residues. The V end was cut by 6 bases, the J end by 2 bases, with 8 bases between. The CDR3 reads CASRRQGNQPQHF. The CDR3 DNA follows: TGTGCCAGCAGACGACAGGGCAATCAGCCCCAGCATTTT.

The chain employs TRBV30 and TRBJ2-7; 9 nucleotides agree with TRBD1. The CDR3 has 15 amino acids. The V gene's germline CDR1 is GTSNPN and CDR2 SVGIG (reference sequence). Trimming removed 4 bases from V and 5 bases from J; junction bases left unmatched: 12. The chain's CDR3 is CAWKGPDRGGNEQYF. The CDR3 DNA reads TGTGCCTGGAAGGGCCCGGACAGGGGCGGGAACGAGCAGTACTTC.

This clone was counted only a few times. This chain uses TRBV6-5 with TRBJ1-5; no definite D call. The length of the CDR3 is 13 residues. CDR1 is MNHEY, CDR2 SVGAGI, per germline. The ends were cut back, 6 bases at V and 3 bases at J, with 9 bases in the middle. Written as DNA, the CDR3 is TGTGCCAGCAGGGGCACCTACAATCAGCCCCAGCATTTT. This translates into CASRGTYNQPQHF.

This clone was detected once. V and J are TRBV4-3 and TRBJ1-5; 10 positions match TRBD1. V shed 4 bases and J 6 bases; nucleotides not matched to a gene: 6. CDR3 length equals 15 residues. Per germline, CDR1 LGHNA and CDR2 YSLEER. CDR3 in DNA: TGCGCCAGCAGCCCCGGGACAGGGGATGGTCAGCCCCAGCATTTT. As protein: CASSPGTGDGQPQHF.

The chain has TRBV14 and TRBJ1-2, with a weak D call TRBD1 (5 bases). Looked up from germline, CDR1 is SGHDN and CDR2 is FVKESK. The V end was cut by 1 base, the J end by 4 bases, with 10 bases between. CDR3 size: 14 residues. The CDR3 DNA reads TGTGCCAGCAGCCAAGTCCAGGGTCCCTATGGCTACACCTTC. Its translation: CASSQVQGPYGYTF.

The chain uses TRBV4-1 and TRBJ2-1; 10 nucleotides line up with TRBD2. J gave up 3 bases and V 3 bases, and 2 bases lay outside the gene matches. CDR1 is MGHRA and CDR2 is YSYEKL in the germline V gene. The CDR3 length is 15 residues. The CDR3 protein is CASSQGTSDYNEQFF. The CDR3 DNA is TGCGCCAGCAGCCAGGGGACTAGCGACTACAATGAGCAGTTCTTC.

The chain couples TRBV28 to TRBJ2-1, with 7 nucleotides matching TRBD2. Germline V CDR1 and CDR2: MDHEN, SYDVKM. This CDR3 spans 16 amino acids. Trimming cost V 3 bases and J 7 bases; bases outside gene matches: 12. The CDR3 region is CASSLPGGSLGNEQFF. The CDR3 bases are TGTGCCAGCAGTTTGCCTGGCGGGAGTTTAGGTAATGAGCAGTTCTTC.

The chain carries TRBV15 and TRBJ1-5; possible D gene TRBD1, 5 bases. Deletions cut 0 bases from V and 5 bases from J, with 14 bases between. This CDR3 is 16 amino acids long. Germline V gene data show CDR1 as LNHNV and CDR2 as YYDKDF (reference sequence). The CDR3 nucleotides are TGTGCCACCAGCAGAGACACAGGCCCCCGTTATCAGCCCCAGCATTTT. It is translated as CATSRDTGPRYQPQHF.

The chain combines TRBV30 with TRBJ2-2, with TRBD2 matching over 12 bases. This CDR3 comprises 16 residues. The V and J ends lost 3 bases and 7 bases, in that order; junction bases with no gene match: 9. Germline CDR1 reads GTSNPN; CDR2 reads SVGIG (reference sequence). The CDR3 coding sequence is TGTGCCTGGAGAATCCTAGCGGGAGGGCCCGGCGGGGAGCTGTTTTTT. It translates to CAWRILAGGPGGELFF.

The chain has TRBV3-1 (or the pseudogene TRBV3-2) and TRBJ1-6; D is undetermined. The CDR3 covers 15 residues. CDR1 and CDR2 from the germline V gene are LGHDT and YNNKEL (reference sequence). The ends were cut back, 4 bases at V and 7 bases at J, with 14 bases in the middle. The CDR3 protein is CASSPYEVENSPLHF. Here the CDR3 DNA reads TGTGCCAGCAGCCCCTACGAGGTGGAGAATTCACCCCTCCACTTT.

V gene TRBV28 combines with J gene TRBJ2-5; D possibly corresponds to TRBD1 (5 bases). Trimming removed 4 bases from V and 2 bases from J, with 11 bases in between. CDR3 size: 14 residues. Germline V CDR1 and CDR2: MDHEN, SYDVKM. The CDR3 reads CASSSLGVQETQYF. In DNA, the CDR3 is TGTGCCAGCAGTTCCCTAGGGGTTCAAGAGACCCAGTACTTC. Drawing the rest from reference TRBV28 and TRBJ2-5, the complete variable domain is DVKVTQSSRYLVKRTGEKVFLECVQDMDHENMFWYRQDPGLGLRLIYFSYDVKMKEKGDIPEGYSVSREKKERFSLILESASTNQTSMYLCASSSLGVQETQYFGPGTRLLVL.